This entry features one TCR beta chain sequence. The CDR3 extends over 14 amino acids. V gave up 4 bases and J gave up 2 bases; unmatched junction bases: 7. Germline V gene sequence: CDR1 DFQATT, CDR2 SNEGSKA (reference sequence). Construction of TCR beta libraries relied on iRepertoire HTBI primers and on Arm-PCR targeting CDR3 regions. TCRdb passed the multiplex PCR reads through MiXCR, listing each CDR3 protein once. The table records approximately 350,000 distinct CDR3 sequences, 12% of them present only once. The data are from a study of regulatory T cells in long-lasting Graves disease. Study in general: Graves' patients, diagnosed recently, had received antithyroid drugs under 3 months.

The time point was: newly diagnosed GD, antithyroid drugs for less than 3 months. PBMC-derived RNA was used for the TCR library. These data were also reused for a study on T cells in Graves' hyperthyroidism and ophthalmopathy.

The V and J genes are TRBV20-1 and TRBJ1-2, with TRBD1 identical over 7 bases. The specimen was peripheral blood mononuclear cells (PBMCs), collected at new diagnosis, from a patient treated with antithyroid drugs. The sequence came from a woman younger than 30 with Graves disease. The CDR3 DNA is TGCAGTGCTATCAACAGGGGAGAGAACTATGGCTACACCTTC. Amino acids: CSAINRGENYGYTF.